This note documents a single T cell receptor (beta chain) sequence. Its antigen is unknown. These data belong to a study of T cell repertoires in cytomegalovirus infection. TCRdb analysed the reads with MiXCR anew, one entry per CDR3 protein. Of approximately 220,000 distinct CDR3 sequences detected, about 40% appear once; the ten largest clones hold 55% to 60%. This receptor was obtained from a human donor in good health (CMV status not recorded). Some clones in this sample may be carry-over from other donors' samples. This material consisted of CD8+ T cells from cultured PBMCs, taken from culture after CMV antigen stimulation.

CDR3 nucleotides: TGTGCCAGCAGACACACGGGGACCGGGGAGCTGTTTTTT. This encodes CASRHTGTGELFF. V and J are TRBV7-3 and TRBJ2-2; maybe TRBD2 (5 bases). The length of the CDR3 is 13 residues. Germline CDR1 reads SGHTA; CDR2 reads FQGTGA. With 6 bases removed from V and 5 bases from J, the gap between germline ends came to 10 bases.